The source of this T cell receptor (beta chain) is a study of T cell responses to AZD1222 COVID-19 vaccine. Turning to this clone: The target antigen is unknown.

Findings of the study overall: There were mostly white British donors and more females than males, and clonal diversity was possibly underestimated. Recipients of two AZD1222 doses showed rising Spike-specific TCR breadth and depth. At study baseline, merely five or six AZD1222 recipients were seropositive.

V was clipped by 5 bases and J by 6 bases; unmatched bases: 6. Looked up from germline, CDR1 is SGHTA and CDR2 is FQGTGA. The CDR3 totals 15 residues. This table comes from immunoSEQ multiplex PCR, and its TCRdb copy is limited to in-frame clones, with some not included. The profile covers about 180,000 clones, with just over 85% appearing a single time and 7.7% taken by the ten largest. This TCR came from an adult in good health. Sequencing was performed on peripheral blood, taken on day 0 of AZD1222 vaccination. This chain joins TRBV7-3 and TRBJ2-7, with 14 bases fitting TRBD2. The CDR3 sequence is CASSRGLAGAGEQYF. CDR3 bases: TGTGCCAGCAGCCGGGGACTAGCGGGGGCTGGCGAGCAGTACTTC.